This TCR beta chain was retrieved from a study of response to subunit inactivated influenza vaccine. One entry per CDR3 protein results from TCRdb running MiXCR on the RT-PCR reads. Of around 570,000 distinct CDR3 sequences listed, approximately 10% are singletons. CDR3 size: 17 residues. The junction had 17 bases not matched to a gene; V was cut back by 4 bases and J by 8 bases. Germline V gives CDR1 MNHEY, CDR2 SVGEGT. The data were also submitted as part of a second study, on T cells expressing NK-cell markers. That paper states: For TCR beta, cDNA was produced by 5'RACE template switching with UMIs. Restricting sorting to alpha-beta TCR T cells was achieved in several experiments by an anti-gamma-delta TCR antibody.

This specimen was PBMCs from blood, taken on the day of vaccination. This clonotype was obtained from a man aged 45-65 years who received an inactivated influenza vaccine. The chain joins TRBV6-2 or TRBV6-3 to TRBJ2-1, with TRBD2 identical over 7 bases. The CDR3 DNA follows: TGTGCCAGCAGTTCCTCCCGTGGACTAGTCGTGAACGATGAGCAGTTCTTC. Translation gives CASSSSRGLVVNDEQFF.